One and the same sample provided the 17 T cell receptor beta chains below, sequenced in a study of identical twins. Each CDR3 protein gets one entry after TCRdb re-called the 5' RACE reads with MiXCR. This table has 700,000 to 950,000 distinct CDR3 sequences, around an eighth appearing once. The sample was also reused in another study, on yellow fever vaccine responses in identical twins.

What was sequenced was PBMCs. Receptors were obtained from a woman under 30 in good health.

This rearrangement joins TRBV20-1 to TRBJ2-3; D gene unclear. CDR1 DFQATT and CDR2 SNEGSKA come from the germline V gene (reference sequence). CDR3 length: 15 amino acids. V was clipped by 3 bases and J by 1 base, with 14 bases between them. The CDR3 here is CSASAVIWGTDTQYF. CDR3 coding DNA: TGCAGTGCTAGCGCGGTTATCTGGGGCACAGATACGCAGTATTTT.

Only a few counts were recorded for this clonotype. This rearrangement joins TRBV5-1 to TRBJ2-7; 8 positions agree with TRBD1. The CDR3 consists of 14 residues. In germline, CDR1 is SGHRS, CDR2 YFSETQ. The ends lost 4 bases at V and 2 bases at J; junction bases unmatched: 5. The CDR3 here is CASSKDRAPYEQYF. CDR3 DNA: TGCGCCAGCAGCAAGGACAGGGCCCCCTACGAGCAGTACTTC. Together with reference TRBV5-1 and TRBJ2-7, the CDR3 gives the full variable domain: KAGVTQTPRYLIKTRGQQVTLSCSPISGHRSVSWYQQTPGQGLQFLFEYFSETQRNKGNFPGRFSGRQFSNSRSEMNVSTLELGDSALYLCASSKDRAPYEQYFGPGTRLTVT.

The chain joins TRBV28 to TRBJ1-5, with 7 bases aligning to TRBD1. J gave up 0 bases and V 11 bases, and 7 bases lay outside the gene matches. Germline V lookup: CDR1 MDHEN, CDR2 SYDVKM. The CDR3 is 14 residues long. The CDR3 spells CAARTGYSNQPQHF. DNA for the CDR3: TGTGCCGCCAGGACAGGATATAGCAATCAGCCCCAGCATTTT.

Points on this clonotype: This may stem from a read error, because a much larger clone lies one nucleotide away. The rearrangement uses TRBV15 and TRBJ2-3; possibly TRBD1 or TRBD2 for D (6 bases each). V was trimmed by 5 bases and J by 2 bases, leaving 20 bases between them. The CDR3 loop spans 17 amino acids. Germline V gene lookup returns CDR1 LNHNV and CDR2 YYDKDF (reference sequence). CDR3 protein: CATSQGGNEPYTDTQYF. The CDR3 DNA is TGTGCCACCAGCCAAGGGGGGAATGAACCTTACACAGATACGCAGTATTTT.

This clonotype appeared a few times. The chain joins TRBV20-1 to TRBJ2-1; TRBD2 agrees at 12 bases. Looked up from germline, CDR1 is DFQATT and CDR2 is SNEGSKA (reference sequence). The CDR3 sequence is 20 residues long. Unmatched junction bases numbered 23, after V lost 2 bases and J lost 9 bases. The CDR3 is CSARSVLAGGPRFSSTEQFF. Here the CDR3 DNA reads TGCAGTGCTAGAAGTGTGCTAGCGGGAGGGCCTAGGTTTTCTAGCACTGAGCAGTTCTTC.

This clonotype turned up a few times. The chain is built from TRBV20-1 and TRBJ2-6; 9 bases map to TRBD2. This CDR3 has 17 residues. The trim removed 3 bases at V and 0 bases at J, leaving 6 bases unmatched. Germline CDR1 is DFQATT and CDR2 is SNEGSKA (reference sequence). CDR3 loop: CSASTAGGLSGANVLTF. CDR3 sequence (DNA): TGCAGTGCTAGTACAGCGGGAGGTCTCTCTGGGGCCAACGTCCTGACTTTC.

The DNA for the CDR3 is TGTGCCAGCAGCTACAGGGGAGTCGATGGCTACACCTTC. Translating it yields CASSYRGVDGYTF. The chain couples TRBV12-3 or TRBV12-4 to TRBJ1-2; 7 bases align to TRBD1. This CDR3 has 13 amino acids. Losses at the gene ends were 6 bases for V and 6 bases for J; bases not matched to a gene: 7.

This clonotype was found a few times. The CDR3 DNA reads as TGCGCCAGCGAAAAACAGGACACGATAAACACAGATACGCAGTATTTT. Amino acid sequence: CASEKQDTINTDTQYF. This rearrangement joins TRBV10-2 to TRBJ2-3; a weak D match, TRBD1 (5 bases). V was shortened by 8 bases and J by 2 bases, with 20 bases between the two germline ends. CDR3 length: 16 amino acids. CDR1 WSHSY and CDR2 SAAADI come from the germline V gene.

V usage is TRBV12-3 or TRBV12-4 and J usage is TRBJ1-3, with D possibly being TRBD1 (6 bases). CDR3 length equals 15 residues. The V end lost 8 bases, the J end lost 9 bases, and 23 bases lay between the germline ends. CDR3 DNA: TGTGCCAGCGGCTCCCCGGGGGGCGTGTTGGGCACCATATATTTT. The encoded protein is CASGSPGGVLGTIYF.

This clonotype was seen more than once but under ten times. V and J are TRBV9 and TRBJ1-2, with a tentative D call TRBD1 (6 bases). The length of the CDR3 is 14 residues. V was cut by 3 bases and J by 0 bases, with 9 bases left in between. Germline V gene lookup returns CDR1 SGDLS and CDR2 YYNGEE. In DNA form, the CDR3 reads TGTGCCAGCAGCGCAGGGGAGTCTAACTATGGCTACACCTTC. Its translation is CASSAGESNYGYTF.

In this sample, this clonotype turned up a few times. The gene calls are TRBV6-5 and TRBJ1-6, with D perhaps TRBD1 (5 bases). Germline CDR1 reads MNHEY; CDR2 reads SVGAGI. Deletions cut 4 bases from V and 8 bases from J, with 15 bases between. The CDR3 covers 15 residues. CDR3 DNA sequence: TGTGCCAGCAGTTCCCGCCGCGGGGCGGATTCACCCCTCCACTTT. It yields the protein CASSSRRGADSPLHF.

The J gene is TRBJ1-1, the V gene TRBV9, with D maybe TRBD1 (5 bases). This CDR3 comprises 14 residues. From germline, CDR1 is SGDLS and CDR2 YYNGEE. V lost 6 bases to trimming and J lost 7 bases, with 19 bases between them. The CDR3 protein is CASNSEGRDHEAFF. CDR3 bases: TGTGCCAGCAATTCGGAGGGGAGGGATCATGAAGCTTTCTTT.

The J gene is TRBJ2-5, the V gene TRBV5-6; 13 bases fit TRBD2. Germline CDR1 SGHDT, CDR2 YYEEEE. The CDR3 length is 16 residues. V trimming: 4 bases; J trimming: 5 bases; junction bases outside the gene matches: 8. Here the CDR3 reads CASSPGLAGARETQYF. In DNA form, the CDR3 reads TGTGCCAGCAGCCCAGGACTAGCGGGAGCAAGGGAGACCCAGTACTTC.

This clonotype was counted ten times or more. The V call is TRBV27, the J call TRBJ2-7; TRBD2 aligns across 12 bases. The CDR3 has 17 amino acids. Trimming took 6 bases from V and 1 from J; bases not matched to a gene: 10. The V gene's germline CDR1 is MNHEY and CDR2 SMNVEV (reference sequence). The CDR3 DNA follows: TGTGCCAGCAGCCCTACTCAGACTAGCGGGAGTTCCTACGAGCAGTACTTC. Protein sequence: CASSPTQTSGSSYEQYF.

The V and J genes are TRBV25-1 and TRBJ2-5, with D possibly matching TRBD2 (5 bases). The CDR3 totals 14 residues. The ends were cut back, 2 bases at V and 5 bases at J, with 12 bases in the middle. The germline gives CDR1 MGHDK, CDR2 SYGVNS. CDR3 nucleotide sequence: TGTGCCAGCAGTGAAGAAAGGGAGTGGGAGACCCAGTACTTC. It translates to CASSEEREWETQYF. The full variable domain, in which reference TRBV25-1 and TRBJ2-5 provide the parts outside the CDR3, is EADIYQTPRYLVIGTGKKITLECSQTMGHDKMYWYQQDPGMELHLIHYSYGVNSTEKGDLSSESTVSRIRTEHFPLTLESARPSHTSQYLCASSEEREWETQYFGPGTRLLVL.

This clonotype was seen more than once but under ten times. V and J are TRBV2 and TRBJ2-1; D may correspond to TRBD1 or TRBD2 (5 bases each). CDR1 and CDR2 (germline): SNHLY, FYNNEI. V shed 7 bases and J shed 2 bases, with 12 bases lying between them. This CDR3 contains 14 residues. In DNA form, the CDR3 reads TGTGCCAGCAAAGGGGACGGGGCCTACAATGAGCAGTTCTTC. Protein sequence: CASKGDGAYNEQFF.

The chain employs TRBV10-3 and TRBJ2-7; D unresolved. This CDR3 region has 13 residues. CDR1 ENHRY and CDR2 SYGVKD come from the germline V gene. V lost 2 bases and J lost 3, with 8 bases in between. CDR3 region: CAISEGQNYEQYV. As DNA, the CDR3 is TGTGCCATCAGTGAGGGGCAGAACTACGAGCAGTACGTC.